This T cell receptor (beta chain) emerged from a study of blood T cell repertoires in COVID-19. Background on the study: Researchers got acute and convalescent COVID-19 samples from the United States, Italy and Spain.

As processed by the authors: For nucleated cells, counts were estimated from reference gene primer amplification. Profiling relied on immunoSEQ multiplex PCR, and the TCRdb table lists in-frame clones only, not all of them. Clone size and the V and J calls come from that table; the DNA yielded D and trimming. Counted here are about 160,000 clones, roughly 84% occurring once; the ten biggest clones make up around 18%. Participants came from some 26 US areas, aged roughly 18 to 90 years. Only one count was recorded for this clone. This CDR3 spans 15 amino acids. V gave up 2 bases and J gave up 4 bases; unmatched junction bases: 4. Germline assignment: CDR1 LNHDA and CDR2 SQIVND (reference sequence).

The rearrangement links TRBV19 to TRBJ2-1, with TRBD2 matching 8 bases. The origin of this receptor is a man in his sixties who had recovered from COVID-19. Sequencing was performed on PBMCs or T cells enriched from blood (not recorded which). In DNA, the CDR3 is TGTGCCAGTAGTATATCCACTAGCGGTTACAATGAGCAGTTCTTC. Translating gives CASSISTSGYNEQFF.